A selection of T cell receptor beta chains follows, all from one sample in a study of OX40 agonist ivuxolimab in advanced cancers. Repertoires were generated with immunoSEQ multiplex PCR, while TCRdb's copy carries only in-frame clones and drops some. The sample shows tens of thousands of clones, roughly 80% of them seen only once. Sample: CD4+ or CD8+ T cells sorted from blood, taken in a trial of the OX40 agonist ivuxolimab. All receptors come from an adult with an advanced solid tumor such as melanoma, head and neck, liver or kidney cancer. The CDR3 runs from the conserved cysteine through the conserved F or W.

>TRBV5-6|TRBJ1-2
CASSSPDRGYGYTF
>TRBV5-4|TRBJ2-5
CASSPVRQETQYF
>TRBV5-1|TRBJ1-1
CASSFAGTGNTEAFF
>TRBV25-1|TRBJ2-1
CASSLSGASYNEQFF
>TRBV11-2|TRBJ2-5
CASSRAGTGGAETQYF
>TRBV18|TRBJ1-5
CASSPPGSNQPQHF
>TRBV6-5|TRBJ1-2
CASMGQGARNYGYTF
>TRBV2|TRBJ2-3
CASSVSRTGRADTQYF
>TRBV18|TRBJ2-1
CASSPRRDEQFF
>TRBV11-2|TRBJ2-5
CASSPRTGGSQETQYF
>TRBV5-1|TRBJ2-3
CASSLETGGTDTQYF
>TRBV7-3|TRBJ1-2
CASSAGQGYGYTF
>TRBV7-2|TRBJ2-7
CASSWRQGSSEQYF
>TRBV5-1|TRBJ2-3
CASSLSHTDTQYF
>TRBV7-9|TRBJ2-3
CASSLNSEVTQYF
>TRBV15|TRBJ2-4
CATSPDEGEDLGVDIQYF
>TRBV15|TRBJ2-1
CATSRTGLAVSYNEQFF
>TRBV7-2|TRBJ2-2
CASSYRSGRELFF
>TRBV5-1|TRBJ1-1
CASSLVRAAEAFF
>TRBV7-2|TRBJ2-1
CASSLGGQGLYNEQFF
>TRBV28|TRBJ2-1
CASSLGTPLAHEQFF
>TRBV14|TRBJ1-1
CASSQDRLGAFF
>TRBV5-5|TRBJ1-1
CASSPEYGLSGTEAFF
>TRBV4-3|TRBJ1-1
CASSQAREGITEAFF